The 10 T cell receptor beta chains reported below all come from one sample, sequenced in a study of blood T cell repertoires in COVID-19. Assay used: immunoSEQ multiplex PCR; TCRdb lists only in-frame clones, some missing. The data show 150,000 to 200,000 clones, with about 86% seen just once and 10% to 11% held by the top ten. The specimen sequenced was peripheral blood. These receptors were collected from a woman in her sixties or seventies with COVID-19, enrolled during active disease.

The rearrangement links TRBV11-3 to TRBJ2-1; D possibly corresponds to TRBD2 (6 bases). Trimming took 5 bases from V and 7 from J, leaving 18 bases between them. From germline, CDR1 is SGHNT and CDR2 YENEEA. The CDR3 runs 15 residues. The chain's CDR3 is CASSAQVGGVNEQFF. CDR3 sequence (DNA): TGTGCCAGCAGCGCGCAGGTGGGGGGAGTGAATGAGCAGTTCTTC. The full variable domain, its missing parts supplied by reference TRBV11-3 and TRBJ2-1, is EAGVVQSPRYKIIEKKQPVAFWCNPISGHNTLYWYLQNLGQGPELLIRYENEEAVDDSQLPKDRFSAERLKGVDSTLKIQPAELGDSAVYLCASSAQVGGVNEQFFGPGTRLTVL.

V and J are TRBV6-2 or TRBV6-3 and TRBJ2-7; 8 nucleotides agree with TRBD2. V dropped 4 bases and J dropped 5; count of bases not matched to a gene: 16. CDR3 length: 17 residues. CDR1 is MNHEY and CDR2 is SVGEGT in the germline V gene. The DNA for the CDR3 is TGTGCCAGCAGTTCCTTCTCGAGGGCGGGAGGAAGCGACGAGCAGTACTTC. This sequence encodes CASSSFSRAGGSDEQYF.

The gene calls are TRBV19 and TRBJ1-1, with 9 bases matching TRBD1. J was trimmed by 3 bases and V by 3 bases; bases with no gene match: 8. Per germline, CDR1 LNHDA and CDR2 SQIVND (reference sequence). This CDR3 contains 16 residues. This chain's CDR3 is CASSIPGQGGHTEAFF. The CDR3 coding sequence is TGTGCCAGTAGTATCCCGGGACAGGGTGGGCACACTGAAGCTTTCTTT.

The chain couples TRBV2 to TRBJ1-4; 7 positions match TRBD1. CDR3 length equals 14 residues. Germline CDR1 and CDR2: SNHLY and FYNNEI. Germline trimming cut 2 bases from V and 5 bases from J; bases unmatched to any gene: 2. CDR3 sequence reads: CASSERDRNEKLFF. Here the CDR3 DNA reads TGTGCCAGCAGTGAACGGGACAGAAATGAAAAACTGTTTTTT.

The chain uses TRBV7-2 and TRBJ1-6, with TRBD1 as a possible D gene (6 bases). This CDR3 has 14 residues. CDR1 SGHTA and CDR2 FQGNSA come from the germline V gene. Trimming removed 5 bases at V and 6 bases at J, with 11 bases between. The CDR3 DNA is TGTGCCAGCAGCCCTAGGACAGTTAATTCACCCCTCCACTTT. Protein sequence: CASSPRTVNSPLHF.

The chain couples TRBV19 to TRBJ2-3; 8 bases line up with TRBD2. The CDR3 runs 17 residues. The J segment lost 5 bases and the V segment lost 3 bases, leaving 13 bases of the junction unmatched. Germline V gene lookup returns CDR1 LNHDA and CDR2 SQIVND (reference sequence). As DNA, the CDR3 is TGTGCCAGTAGTATTGCTCGCCAGCGGGAGATCGTAGATACGCAGTATTTT. Translating it yields CASSIARQREIVDTQYF.

J is TRBJ1-1 and V is TRBV10-2; D possibly corresponds to TRBD1 (5 bases). The germline V gene has CDR1 WSHSY and CDR2 SAAADI. This CDR3 is built from 14 residues. Trimming stripped 4 bases from V and 4 bases from J, with 13 bases between. The CDR3 bases are TGCGCCAGCAGTGTCGCGGGGCAGGGCACTGAAGCTTTCTTT. Protein: CASSVAGQGTEAFF.

The chain combines TRBV30 with TRBJ1-1; a weak D match, TRBD1 (5 bases). Trimming took 1 base from V and 5 from J, leaving 17 bases between them. The CDR3 is 15 residues long. Germline CDR1 is GTSNPN and CDR2 is SVGIG (reference sequence). The CDR3 spells CAWSGPGSDSTEAFF. The CDR3 coding sequence is TGTGCCTGGAGTGGCCCAGGGTCGGATAGTACTGAAGCTTTCTTT.

A single count supports this clone. The V gene is TRBV2, the J gene TRBJ1-4, with D perhaps TRBD1 (5 bases). Deletions cut 3 bases from V and 8 bases from J, with 13 bases between. This CDR3 is 14 amino acids long. Germline CDR1 SNHLY, CDR2 FYNNEI. The CDR3 DNA reads TGTGCCAGCAGTGATGGGGGGTTCACGGAAAAACTGTTTTTT. Its translation: CASSDGGFTEKLFF.

This chain links TRBV7-2 with TRBJ1-5; the match to TRBD1 covers 9 bases. After removal of 8 bases from V and 1 base from J, the junction contained 6 bases not matched to a gene. This CDR3 has 15 amino acids. Germline V lookup: CDR1 SGHTA, CDR2 FQGNSA. The CDR3 protein is CASGTGGLSNQPQHF. The CDR3, as DNA: TGTGCCAGCGGAACAGGGGGCCTAAGCAATCAGCCCCAGCATTTT.